This TCR beta chain was captured by sequencing in a study of shared clonotypes between healthy human individuals. Study observations and caveats: Generally, naive subsets came out with larger estimated richness than memory subsets.

As defined, naive CD8 cells were CD45RO-negative and positively selected for CCR7, with terminally differentiated effector memory CD45RA+ cells excluded. This CDR3 comprises 14 residues. This clone appeared a single time. What it recognizes is unknown. Assay: immunoSEQ multiplex PCR; the TCRdb copy retains only in-frame clones and omits some. The sample consists of 560,000 or so clones, approximately 96% of them appearing once. The sample consisted of naive CD8+ T cells sorted from blood. This chain uses TRBV21-1 with TRBJ1-4. TRBV21-1 is a documented pseudogene. The clonotype comes from a woman aged 30 to 39 in good health. The CDR3, as DNA: TGTGCCAGCGTCAAGGGATCAACTAATGAAAAACTGTTTTTT. Translated: CASVKGSTNEKLFF.